A single sample is the source of the 22 T cell receptor beta chains below, sequenced in a study of identical twins. TCRdb ran MiXCR on the 5' RACE reads and lists one entry per CDR3 protein. Of roughly 250,000 distinct CDR3 sequences in the sample, around an eighth were seen once. Sequenced: memory (CD45RO+) T cells sorted from blood. The receptors originated from a young woman in good health.

The chain carries TRBV11-3 and TRBJ2-2, with D uncertain. V was clipped by 3 bases and J by 5 bases, with 13 bases between them. CDR1 and CDR2 from the germline V gene are SGHNT and YENEEA. This CDR3 is 15 amino acids long. This chain's CDR3 is CASSLSWGHTGELFF. In DNA, the CDR3 is TGTGCCAGCAGCTTGTCGTGGGGTCATACCGGGGAGCTGTTTTTT. The variable domain in full, with the rest retrieved from reference TRBV11-3 and TRBJ2-2, is EAGVVQSPRYKIIEKKQPVAFWCNPISGHNTLYWYLQNLGQGPELLIRYENEEAVDDSQLPKDRFSAERLKGVDSTLKIQPAELGDSAVYLCASSLSWGHTGELFFGEGSRLTVL.

Ten or more counts support this clonotype. The chain joins TRBV12-3 or TRBV12-4 to TRBJ1-5; no firm D call. The V end lost 3 bases, the J end lost 5 bases, and 11 bases lay between the germline ends. CDR3 length equals 14 residues. DNA of the CDR3: TGTGCCAGCAGTTTTAATCCGTTCTATCAGCCCCAGCATTTT. Translation: CASSFNPFYQPQHF.

The J gene is TRBJ2-7, the V gene TRBV6-2 or TRBV6-3; 15 nucleotides line up with TRBD2. After removal of 0 bases from V and 6 bases from J, the junction contained 9 bases not matched to a gene. CDR1 is MNHEY and CDR2 is SVGEGT in the germline V gene. The CDR3 length is 18 residues. CDR3 residues: CASSYSGGLAGGAPEQYF. CDR3 DNA sequence: TGTGCCAGCAGTTACTCGGGAGGACTAGCGGGAGGGGCCCCCGAGCAGTACTTC.

The chain has TRBV3-1 and TRBJ1-2; D not certain. Germline CDR1 reads LGHDT; CDR2 reads YNNKEL (reference sequence). This CDR3 has 13 residues. V lost 4 bases to trimming and J lost 6 bases, with 12 bases between them. The CDR3 region has the DNA TGTGCCAGCAGCCGTGGACGGGGAGATGGCTACACCTTC. It codes for CASSRGRGDGYTF.

The CDR3 is CSVARTPGGRSTGELFF. The CDR3 nucleotides read TGCAGCGTTGCAAGAACACCTGGGGGGAGGAGCACCGGGGAGCTGTTTTTT. This chain links TRBV29-1 with TRBJ2-2; D possibly corresponds to TRBD2 (6 bases). The ends were cut back, 4 bases at V and 4 bases at J, with 22 bases in the middle. Germline-derived CDR1 and CDR2 are SQVTM and ANQGSEA. The CDR3 totals 17 residues.

This clonotype was counted at least ten times. This chain links TRBV7-7 with TRBJ2-2, with D perhaps assigned TRBD1 or TRBD2 (6 bases each). This CDR3 contains 16 residues. Between the trimmed V and J ends, which lost 1 base and 2 bases, there was a span of 11 bases. Germline-derived CDR1 and CDR2 are SSHAT and FNYEAQ (reference sequence). The CDR3 DNA follows: TGTGCCAGCAGCTTAGATGGGGGGACAAACACCGGGGAGCTGTTTTTT. Translated: CASSLDGGTNTGELFF.

The chain joins TRBV29-1 to TRBJ2-5; 7 positions match TRBD1. Germline trimming cut 8 bases from V and 4 bases from J; bases unmatched to any gene: 7. This CDR3 is 12 amino acids long. In germline, CDR1 is SQVTM, CDR2 ANQGSEA. CDR3 coding DNA: TGCAGCCTCTCGACAGGGTCAGAGACCCAGTACTTC. Translating gives CSLSTGSETQYF. The variable domain in full, completed from reference TRBV29-1 and TRBJ2-5, reads SAVISQKPSRDICQRGTSLTIQCQVDSQVTMMFWYRQQPGQSLTLIATANQGSEATYESGFVIDKFPISRPNLTFSTLTVSNMSPEDSSIYLCSLSTGSETQYFGPGTRLLVL.

This clonotype was recorded a few times. The chain uses TRBV7-2 and TRBJ2-7; tentative D call: TRBD1 (6 bases). The CDR3 sequence is 14 residues long. CDR1 and CDR2 from the germline V gene are SGHTA and FQGNSA. Trimming shortened V by 5 bases and J by 2 bases, and 13 bases separated the two germline ends. The CDR3: CASSLQGAAYEQYF. In DNA, the CDR3 is TGTGCCAGCAGCCTACAGGGAGCAGCCTACGAGCAGTACTTC.

This clonotype showed up just a few times. The V gene is TRBV7-9, the J gene TRBJ1-2; no clear D gene. There are 14 residues in the CDR3. Per the germline V gene, CDR1 is SEHNR and CDR2 is FQNEAQ (reference sequence). V gave up 5 bases and J gave up 2 bases, with 12 bases separating them. The CDR3, as DNA: TGTGCCAGCAGCGCCCGGACGAGCAACTATGGCTACACCTTC. Residues: CASSARTSNYGYTF.

This clonotype has a handful of counts. The CDR3 is CSAREGGSRTEAFF. The CDR3 DNA is TGCAGTGCTAGAGAGGGGGGGTCTCGGACTGAAGCTTTCTTT. The rearrangement uses TRBV20-1 and TRBJ1-1, with D tentatively TRBD1 (5 bases). V was trimmed by 0 bases and J by 5 bases, leaving 13 bases between them. CDR1 DFQATT and CDR2 SNEGSKA come from the germline V gene (reference sequence). This CDR3 spans 14 amino acids.

V usage is TRBV5-8 and J usage is TRBJ1-2; TRBD1 is a possible D gene (5 bases). The V gene lost 1 base and the J gene lost 3 bases, with 16 bases spanning the gap. CDR3 length: 16 residues. Germline CDR1 SGHTS, CDR2 YDEGEE. In nucleotides, the CDR3 is TGTGCCAGCAGCTTGCCGAGAGGAGGGGATGACTATGGCTACACCTTC. Translating gives CASSLPRGGDDYGYTF. Full variable domain (missing parts from reference TRBV5-8 and TRBJ1-2): EAGVTQSPTHLIKTRGQQATLRCSPISGHTSVYWYQQALGLGLQFLLWYDEGEERNRGNFPPRFSGRQFPNYSSELNVNALELEDSALYLCASSLPRGGDDYGYTFGSGTRLTVV.

This sequence joins TRBV6-2 or TRBV6-3 and TRBJ2-1; 8 nucleotides line up with TRBD2. This CDR3 has 16 residues. Germline loops: CDR1 MNHEY, CDR2 SVGEGT. The J segment lost 5 bases and the V segment lost 0 bases, leaving 6 bases of the junction unmatched. CDR3 sequence: CASSYSFPAGDNEQFF. The CDR3 DNA is TGTGCCAGCAGTTACTCGTTCCCAGCGGGGGACAATGAGCAGTTCTTC.

This clonotype was recorded at least ten times. This sequence joins TRBV6-4 and TRBJ2-1; 10 bases are shared with TRBD2. The germline V gene has CDR1 MRHNA and CDR2 SNTAGT. The junction had 1 base not matched to a gene; V was cut back by 2 bases and J by 6 bases. The length of the CDR3 is 14 residues. In nucleotides, the CDR3 is TGTGCCAGCAGTGACAGCGGGGGGGCCAATGAGCAGTTCTTC. It encodes CASSDSGGANEQFF.

In this sample, this clonotype turned up a few times. The chain has TRBV7-2 and TRBJ2-3; possibly TRBD1 or TRBD2 for D (5 bases each). V lost 3 bases to trimming and J lost 3 bases, with 10 bases between them. The CDR3 loop spans 14 amino acids. Germline V gives CDR1 SGHTA, CDR2 FQGNSA. The DNA for the CDR3 is TGTGCCAGCAGCTTTTCGAGGGGAACAGATACGCAGTATTTT. It encodes CASSFSRGTDTQYF.

Only a few counts were recorded for this clonotype. The chain couples TRBV7-2 to TRBJ2-5; D not certain. V was shortened by 0 bases and J by 3 bases, with 5 bases between the two germline ends. The germline gives CDR1 SGHTA, CDR2 FQGNSA. This CDR3 has 13 amino acids. The CDR3 DNA is TGTGCCAGCAGCTTAGCCGTCGAAGAGACCCAGTACTTC. Translated, it gives CASSLAVEETQYF. The variable domain in full, with the rest retrieved from reference TRBV7-2 and TRBJ2-5, is GAGVSQSPSNKVTEKGKDVELRCDPISGHTALYWYRQSLGQGLEFLIYFQGNSAPDKSGLPSDRFSAERTGGSVSTLTIQRTQQEDSAVYLCASSLAVEETQYFGPGTRLLVL.

The chain joins TRBV10-3 to TRBJ2-2, with 7 bases lining up with TRBD1. CDR1 and CDR2 from the germline V gene are ENHRY and SYGVKD. V gave up 9 bases and J gave up 0 bases; unmatched junction bases: 4. The length of the CDR3 is 14 residues. CDR3 DNA sequence: TGTGCCATGCAGGGACAGTCGAACACCGGGGAGCTGTTTTTT. This codes for CAMQGQSNTGELFF.

This clonotype was recorded at least ten times. The rearrangement links TRBV20-1 to TRBJ1-4; D gene unclear. From germline, CDR1 is DFQATT and CDR2 SNEGSKA (reference sequence). The CDR3 runs to 14 residues. V lost 2 bases to trimming and J lost 8 bases, with 15 bases between them. The DNA for the CDR3 is TGCAGTGCTAGAAAGTTGACCTTGGGAGAAAAACTGTTTTTT. It translates to CSARKLTLGEKLFF.

The chain links TRBV7-9 to TRBJ2-7; 10 nucleotides agree with TRBD1. CDR1 is SEHNR and CDR2 is FQNEAQ in the germline V gene (reference sequence). The CDR3 extends over 16 amino acids. Trimming removed 5 bases from V and 0 bases from J; junction bases left unmatched: 7. CDR3 region: CASSREGQGSSYEQYF. CDR3 sequence (DNA): TGTGCCAGCAGCCGAGAGGGACAGGGGAGCTCCTACGAGCAGTACTTC.

The sample holds a few counts of this clonotype. The chain links TRBV5-1 to TRBJ1-2; D unclear. Trimming shortened V by 0 bases and J by 4 bases, and 22 bases separated the two germline ends. CDR1 is SGHRS and CDR2 is YFSETQ in the germline V gene. This CDR3 comprises 18 residues. The CDR3 loop is CASSLGAATAWLGYGYTF. The CDR3 DNA is TGCGCCAGCAGCTTGGGGGCAGCTACAGCCTGGCTAGGCTATGGCTACACCTTC.

The V gene is TRBV5-1, the J gene TRBJ2-3; tentatively, D is TRBD2 (5 bases). The CDR3 extends over 16 amino acids. Trimming removed 0 bases at V and 4 bases at J, with 15 bases between. CDR1 SGHRS and CDR2 YFSETQ come from the germline V gene. CDR3 protein: CASSLESRGSADTQYF. The CDR3 DNA reads as TGCGCCAGCAGCTTGGAGTCCCGGGGAAGCGCAGATACGCAGTATTTT.

The gene calls are TRBV5-1 and TRBJ2-2; TRBD1 matches at 9 bases. This CDR3 has 15 residues. V lost 5 bases to trimming and J lost 5 bases; unmatched junction nucleotides: 7. From germline, CDR1 is SGHRS and CDR2 YFSETQ. CDR3 sequence reads: CASSHRGRETGELFF. CDR3 nucleotide sequence: TGCGCCAGCAGTCACAGGGGGCGCGAGACCGGGGAGCTGTTTTTT.

This clonotype turned up a few times. V is TRBV20-1 and J is TRBJ2-7, with D perhaps being TRBD1 or TRBD2 (5 bases each). The germline CDR1 and CDR2 sequences are DFQATT and SNEGSKA (reference sequence). The CDR3 is made up of 13 amino acids. The CDR3 spells CSALSRWDDEQYF. The CDR3 region has the DNA TGCAGCGCTCTCTCGCGGTGGGACGACGAGCAGTACTTC.